This is a list of T cell receptor beta chains from one sample in a study of T cell changes during pregnancy in multiple sclerosis. Profiling relied on immunoSEQ multiplex PCR, and the TCRdb table lists in-frame clones only, not all of them. In the table there are 20,000 to 30,000 clones, roughly 90% of which are singletons. Sequences were derived from CD8+ T cells from peripheral blood mononuclear cells, sampled in the third trimester of pregnancy. The source of these receptors is a female donor in good health, enrolled as a control in a pregnancy study. The conserved cysteine and the conserved F or W are not part of the CDR3 here. The order of the fields is V gene, CDR3 protein.

V gene: TRBV27; CDR3 protein: ASSLGHSSYEQY
V gene: TRBV28; CDR3 protein: ASNDFSSYNEQF
V gene: TRBV2; CDR3 protein: ATLGRNYEQY
V gene: TRBV7-9; CDR3 protein: ASSLVSPYEQY
V gene: TRBV6-1; CDR3 protein: ASSDSGSSDTQY
V gene: TRBV15; CDR3 protein: ATSTRTGDNSPLH
V gene: TRBV6-4; CDR3 protein: ASSPRGNNEQF
V gene: TRBV30; CDR3 protein: AWSWDFSSPNTEAF
V gene: TRBV5-1; CDR3 protein: ASSWTALSYEQY
V gene: TRBV7-9; CDR3 protein: ASSPEVDTQY
V gene: TRBV28; CDR3 protein: ASSLTGDSNQPQH
V gene: TRBV9; CDR3 protein: ASSVDPGGPEAF
V gene: TRBV28; CDR3 protein: ASSPHIRRTDVSIGYT
V gene: TRBV4-1; CDR3 protein: ASSQGPGLLYGYT
V gene: TRBV6-4; CDR3 protein: ASSPTSGSTDTQY
V gene: TRBV11-2; CDR3 protein: ATLTGEDSDTQY
V gene: TRBV14; CDR3 protein: ASSPEGYEQY
V gene: TRBV29-1; CDR3 protein: SVVARGVSYNEQF
V gene: TRBV7-8; CDR3 protein: ASNLGQPTSVWVEQF
V gene: TRBV28; CDR3 protein: ASSPNSGTEAF
V gene: TRBV28; CDR3 protein: ASSRDSVNEKLF
V gene: TRBV6-4; CDR3 protein: ASSDSGGYTGELF
V gene: TRBV7-6; CDR3 protein: ASSLAGGTDTQY
V gene: TRBV10-3; CDR3 protein: AAGSKNFYEQY
V gene: TRBV5-4; CDR3 protein: ASSFRQGNNNEQF
V gene: TRBV28; CDR3 protein: ASSLWSAAAGADTQY
V gene: TRBV27; CDR3 protein: ASSLITGSNEQF
V gene: TRBV2; CDR3 protein: ATERGRTEAF
V gene: TRBV7-3; CDR3 protein: ASSPGTSGTDTQY
V gene: TRBV27; CDR3 protein: ASHTASGGIPNEQF
V gene: TRBV5-8; CDR3 protein: ASSSSRDRGLFKAYEQY